This T cell receptor beta chain was retrieved from a study of blood T cell repertoires in COVID-19. Across the study: Material from acute and convalescent COVID-19 was sourced from the United States, Italy and Spain. In each case, the material was cDNA or gDNA derived from T cells, B-cell-depleted T cells, or PBMCs.

This CDR3 has 17 amino acids. The ends lost 2 bases at V and 7 bases at J; junction bases unmatched: 8. Per germline, CDR1 SGHTA and CDR2 FQGNSA. In the authors' workflow: By means of reference gene primer amplification, nucleated cell counts were estimated. Sequenced by immunoSEQ multiplex PCR; TCRdb stores in-frame clones only, minus some. The V and J calls and clone size are taken from that table; D and trimming were inferred from the DNA. The sample consists of roughly 200,000 clones, 70% to 90% of them appearing once. The J gene is TRBJ2-7, the V gene TRBV7-2; 16 nucleotides agree with TRBD2. The sample consisted of peripheral blood. This receptor was identified in a man in his 60s with acute or convalescent COVID-19. The CDR3: CASSLTGLAGGRLEQYF. The CDR3 bases are TGTGCCAGCAGCTTAACGGGACTAGCGGGAGGGAGGCTTGAGCAGTACTTC.